These T cell receptor beta chains were read from a single sample in a study of PD-1 blockade in classical Hodgkin lymphoma. The repertoire was sequenced with immunoSEQ multiplex PCR; TCRdb's copy has only in-frame clones and lacks some. The repertoire holds some 93,000 clones, with over 80% as singletons. The source material was peripheral blood mononuclear cells (PBMCs), sampled before the fourth cycle of nivolumab. Receptors originate from a human donor with classical Hodgkin lymphoma. Each CDR3 is given with its conserved first and last residue. Only some rows state a clone size, as once, few, many or a class for expanded clones.

>TRBV5-4|16|-
CASSLEPGQAYNEQFF
>TRBV5-1|14|-
CASSSGTATYEQYF
>TRBV2|15|-
CASIRDRANTGELFF
>TRBV10-3|12|-
CAISEAQEKLFF
>TRBV10-3|14|few
CAISEGTVNYGYTF
>TRBV6-4|13|-
CASSRTEGYGYTF
>TRBV7-9|18|-
CASSAAGSGQFGDTEAFF
>TRBV7-9|11|-
CASGTGETQYF
>TRBV15|15|-
CATSRVGGGDNEQFF
>TRBV25-1|17|-
CASSEFGLAGGRATQYF
>TRBV19|16|-
CASSIGKGRIIYGYTF
>TRBV7-2|17|-
CASSFGTSGSGADTQYF
>TRBV2|12|few
CASSEGNYGYTF
>TRBV5-6|15|-
CASSSGALGNQPQHF
>TRBV21-1|11|-
CASSTREEAFF
>TRBV5-6|14|-
CASSLVQRTDTQYF
>TRBV14|14|-
CASSQGRGNQPQHF
>TRBV19|14|-
CASSIESDARGYTF
>TRBV7-2|20|-
CASSLATGTGVLSSYNEQFF
>TRBV6-5|14|-
CASSMDRAADTQYF